The 25 T cell receptor beta chains below were found in one sample sequenced in a study of cytomegalovirus exposure and HLA in healthy donors. The PCR had 60 Vbeta and 13 Jbeta primers. Measured with immunoSEQ multiplex PCR; TCRdb has only the in-frame clones, and not every one. Here the sample spans some 150,000 clones, 73% being singletons. Source material: PBMCs. The receptors come from a human donor in good health.

The chain carries TRBV6-1 and TRBJ1-2; 9 positions match TRBD1. The junction had 8 bases not matched to a gene; V was cut back by 8 bases and J by 7 bases. The CDR3 loop spans 13 amino acids. Germline V gene data show CDR1 as MNHNS and CDR2 as SASEGT. Written as DNA, the CDR3 is TGTGCCAGCCAAGACAGGGGGATCGGTGGCTACACCTTC. Its translation is CASQDRGIGGYTF.

The chain links TRBV4-1 to TRBJ1-3; 9 bases map to TRBD1. Per germline, CDR1 MGHRA and CDR2 YSYEKL. The junction had 0 bases not matched to a gene; V was cut back by 1 base and J by 2 bases. The CDR3 has 15 residues. The CDR3 bases are TGCGCCAGCAGCCAAGGGACAGGGGCTGGAAACACCATATATTTT. Protein: CASSQGTGAGNTIYF.

This chain uses TRBV7-8 with TRBJ1-5; no reliable D call. V was pared by 0 bases and J by 5 bases, with 5 bases between. CDR3 length: 13 amino acids. Germline loops: CDR1 SGHVS, CDR2 FQNEAQ. The CDR3 loop reads CASSLARDQPQHF. The DNA for the CDR3 is TGTGCCAGCAGCTTAGCGCGAGATCAGCCCCAGCATTTT. Full variable domain (missing parts from reference TRBV7-8 and TRBJ1-5): GAGVSQSPRYKVAKRGQDVALRCDPISGHVSLFWYQQALGQGPEFLTYFQNEAQLDKSGLPSDRFFAERPEGSVSTLKIQRTQQEDSAVYLCASSLARDQPQHFGDGTRLSIL.

The chain couples TRBV5-5 to TRBJ2-5; unclear D gene. The CDR3 has 15 residues. Per the germline V gene, CDR1 is SGHKS and CDR2 is YYEKEE (reference sequence). V lost 2 bases to trimming and J lost 2 bases, with 13 bases between them. In DNA form, the CDR3 reads TGTGCCAGCAGCTTTGAGACATATAGACAAGAGACCCAGTACTTC. This codes for CASSFETYRQETQYF.

The chain employs TRBV19 and TRBJ2-1; TRBD2 is a possible D gene (5 bases). V was pared by 2 bases and J by 0 bases, with 8 bases between. The CDR3 spans 15 residues. Germline V lookup: CDR1 LNHDA, CDR2 SQIVND (reference sequence). The CDR3 here is CASSIRGSSYNEQFF. Here the CDR3 DNA reads TGTGCCAGTAGTATAAGAGGGAGCTCCTACAATGAGCAGTTCTTC.

The V gene is TRBV19, the J gene TRBJ2-1; D is perhaps TRBD2 (6 bases). This CDR3 contains 14 residues. Per the germline V gene, CDR1 is LNHDA and CDR2 is SQIVND (reference sequence). V shed 3 bases and J shed 2 bases, with 8 bases lying between them. This CDR3 reads CASSIGRTYNEQFF. The CDR3 DNA reads TGTGCCAGTAGTATTGGGAGGACCTACAATGAGCAGTTCTTC. The whole variable domain, remainder taken from reference TRBV19 and TRBJ2-1, is DGGITQSPKYLFRKEGQNVTLSCEQNLNHDAMYWYRQDPGQGLRLIYYSQIVNDFQKGDIAEGYSVSREKKESFPLTVTSAQKNPTAFYLCASSIGRTYNEQFFGPGTRLTVL.

The sample holds a few counts of this clone. The chain employs TRBV7-3 and TRBJ2-3; D may be TRBD2 (6 bases). CDR3 length: 14 residues. The ends were cut back, 5 bases at V and 5 bases at J, with 14 bases in the middle. Germline lookup yields CDR1 SGHTA and CDR2 FQGTGA. CDR3 in DNA: TGTGCCAGCAGCCCTACTAGCCTACGAGATACGCAGTATTTT. It encodes CASSPTSLRDTQYF.

The CDR3 nucleotides are TGTGCCAGCAGTAAACGGGACAGGGGGAACACTGAAGCTTTCTTT. Its translation is CASSKRDRGNTEAFF. V is TRBV27 and J is TRBJ1-1; 10 bases fit TRBD1. V shed 5 bases and J 1 base; nucleotides not matched to a gene: 4. Germline V gives CDR1 MNHEY, CDR2 SMNVEV (reference sequence). The CDR3 is made up of 15 amino acids.

The chain joins TRBV2 to TRBJ2-2; perhaps TRBD1 as D (6 bases). The V gene's germline CDR1 is SNHLY and CDR2 FYNNEI. CDR3 length: 16 residues. Trimming removed 5 bases at V and 2 bases at J, with 15 bases between. CDR3 DNA: TGTGCCAGCAGTCTCTCCGGGACACTAAACACCGGGGAGCTGTTTTTT. This encodes CASSLSGTLNTGELFF.

V usage is TRBV7-8 and J usage is TRBJ1-6; D perhaps matches TRBD1 (6 bases). The CDR3 has 14 amino acids. V lost 3 bases to trimming and J lost 7 bases, with 10 bases between them. CDR1 and CDR2 (germline): SGHVS, FQNEAQ. Here the CDR3 DNA reads TGTGCCAGCAGCTTTGGGACATCGAATTCACCCCTCCACTTT. Translated, it gives CASSFGTSNSPLHF.

The V call is TRBV30, the J call TRBJ2-1, with 10 positions matching TRBD2. Germline-derived CDR1 and CDR2 are GTSNPN and SVGIG (reference sequence). CDR3 length: 13 amino acids. V lost 5 bases and J lost 2; bases outside the gene matches: 0. The CDR3 region is CAWGTSAYNEQFF. The CDR3 nucleotides read TGTGCCTGGGGGACTAGCGCCTACAATGAGCAGTTCTTC.

This clone appeared once. This rearrangement joins TRBV11-3 to TRBJ2-7; weak D call: TRBD1 (6 bases). CDR3 length: 14 amino acids. V was pared by 1 base and J by 3 bases, with 10 bases between. CDR1 SGHNT and CDR2 YENEEA come from the germline V gene. CDR3 amino acids: CASSLAGQGYEQYF. The CDR3 region has the DNA TGTGCCAGCAGCTTAGCGGGACAAGGCTACGAGCAGTACTTC.

This chain connects TRBV14 to TRBJ1-6, with 7 positions matching TRBD1. Germline V lookup: CDR1 SGHDN, CDR2 FVKESK. After removal of 5 bases from V and 4 bases from J, the junction contained 2 bases not matched to a gene. The CDR3 extends over 14 amino acids. The chain's CDR3 is CASSGQVYNSPLHF. Here the CDR3 DNA reads TGTGCCAGCAGCGGACAGGTTTATAATTCACCCCTCCACTTT. The full variable domain, completed using reference TRBV14 and TRBJ1-6, is EAGVTQFPSHSVIEKGQTVTLRCDPISGHDNLYWYRRVMGKEIKFLLHFVKESKQDESGMPNNRFLAERTGGTYSTLKVQPAELEDSGVYFCASSGQVYNSPLHFGNGTRLTVT.

In its sample, this clone was seen a few times. The V call is TRBV20-1, the J call TRBJ1-6; D unclear. The CDR3 runs 11 residues. The V and J ends lost 5 bases and 11 bases respectively, with 10 bases between them. Germline assignment: CDR1 DFQATT and CDR2 SNEGSKA (reference sequence). In DNA, the CDR3 is TGCAGTGCTCGTACGGGGACACCCCTCCACTTT. Translation: CSARTGTPLHF.

The rearrangement links TRBV5-1 to TRBJ2-2; possibly TRBD1 for D (5 bases). The V gene's germline CDR1 is SGHRS and CDR2 YFSETQ. The CDR3 runs 15 residues. V lost 0 bases, J lost 4 bases, and 10 bases lay in between. CDR3 residues: CASSLEQALTGELFF. DNA for the CDR3: TGCGCCAGCAGCTTGGAACAGGCCCTCACCGGGGAGCTGTTTTTT.

In its sample, this clone was seen a few times. The chain uses TRBV2 and TRBJ2-1; possibly TRBD2 for D (6 bases). The CDR3 runs 15 residues. Looked up from germline, CDR1 is SNHLY and CDR2 is FYNNEI. The V end lost 6 bases, the J end lost 3 bases, and 15 bases lay between the germline ends. The CDR3 nucleotides read TGTGCCAGCAGGACCGGAGTAGCGGACTACAATGAGCAGTTCTTC. Translation: CASRTGVADYNEQFF.

The chain recombines TRBV27 with TRBJ1-2; TRBD1 matches at 10 bases. The CDR3 sequence is 15 residues long. Germline-derived CDR1 and CDR2 are MNHEY and SMNVEV (reference sequence). V gave up 5 bases and J gave up 3 bases; unmatched junction bases: 6. The CDR3, as DNA: TGTGCCAGCAGTCCCGGGACAGGGGTCCACTATGGCTACACCTTC. Translated: CASSPGTGVHYGYTF.

V usage is TRBV11-3 and J usage is TRBJ2-6; the D is unclear. The CDR3 is 16 residues long. The germline V gene encodes CDR1 SGHNT and CDR2 YENEEA. The V gene lost 2 bases and the J gene lost 8 bases, with 16 bases spanning the gap. The CDR3 here is CASSLRQQASPNVLTF. The DNA for the CDR3 is TGTGCCAGCAGCTTACGGCAGCAGGCTTCTCCCAACGTCCTGACTTTC. The variable domain in full, with the rest retrieved from reference TRBV11-3 and TRBJ2-6, is EAGVVQSPRYKIIEKKQPVAFWCNPISGHNTLYWYLQNLGQGPELLIRYENEEAVDDSQLPKDRFSAERLKGVDSTLKIQPAELGDSAVYLCASSLRQQASPNVLTFGAGSRLTVL.

This chain connects TRBV5-1 to TRBJ1-4; TRBD1 agrees at 7 bases. V shed 9 bases and J 6 bases; nucleotides not matched to a gene: 29. Per germline, CDR1 SGHRS and CDR2 YFSETQ. The CDR3 sequence is 20 residues long. The CDR3 nucleotides read TGCGCCAACGATGGACAGGTTCGGGCCAAACCCGGTCAAAGGGATGAAAAACTGTTTTTT. Its protein is CANDGQVRAKPGQRDEKLFF.

This clone was detected only once. The chain combines TRBV6-1 with TRBJ1-3; D remains ambiguous. Per germline, CDR1 MNHNS and CDR2 SASEGT. The CDR3 is 13 amino acids. The V gene lost 8 bases and the J gene lost 4 bases, with 12 bases spanning the gap. This chain's CDR3 is CASSQVLGNTIYF. Here the CDR3 DNA reads TGTGCCAGCTCCCAGGTGCTCGGAAACACCATATATTTT.

The genes are TRBV15 and TRBJ1-5; maybe TRBD1 (6 bases). Between the trimmed V and J ends, which lost 1 base and 3 bases, there was a span of 16 bases. Germline assignment: CDR1 LNHNV and CDR2 YYDKDF (reference sequence). This CDR3 has 17 residues. The CDR3 bases are TGTGCCACCAGCAGAGCTAGAGACAGGTCCTACAATCAGCCCCAGCATTTT. As protein: CATSRARDRSYNQPQHF.

J is TRBJ2-7 and V is TRBV21-1; the DNA was not used to check the table's D call, TRBD2. TRBV21-1 is recorded as a pseudogene. The CDR3 spans 13 residues. The DNA of the CDR3 is TGTGCCAGCAGCAAAGAGGCGGGCCACGAGCAGTACTTC. This codes for CASSKEAGHEQYF.

The chain links TRBV6-1 to TRBJ2-3, with TRBD2 matching over 7 bases. Germline-derived CDR1 and CDR2 are MNHNS and SASEGT. This CDR3 region has 16 residues. With V trimmed by 0 bases and J by 6 bases, 9 bases remained unmatched. For the CDR3, the DNA is TGTGCCAGCAGTGAAGCGAGGTGGGGGGGTACGGATACGCAGTATTTT. Protein: CASSEARWGGTDTQYF.

The rearrangement joins TRBV6-6 to TRBJ1-3, with 7 bases that match TRBD1. V trimming: 7 bases; J trimming: 2 bases; junction bases outside the gene matches: 5. This CDR3 is 14 amino acids long. In germline, CDR1 is MNHNY, CDR2 SVGAGI (reference sequence). The CDR3: CASTAQGTGNTIYF. CDR3 nucleotide sequence: TGTGCCAGCACCGCACAGGGGACTGGAAACACCATATATTTT.

The chain employs TRBV28 and TRBJ1-2, with D possibly matching TRBD1 (5 bases). Deletions cut 1 base from V and 6 bases from J, with 6 bases between. The CDR3 contains 12 residues. Germline CDR1 reads MDHEN; CDR2 reads SYDVKM. This CDR3 is CASSLLTDGYTF. Here the CDR3 DNA reads TGTGCCAGCAGTTTATTGACAGATGGCTACACCTTC.